The 9 T cell receptor beta chains below were found in one sample sequenced in a study of Graves' ophthalmopathy and Graves' hyperthyroidism. CDR3 regions of TCR beta were amplified from RNA transcripts. After a first-round RT-PCR with HTBI primers, a second-round multiplex PCR was run. MiXCR was run by TCRdb on the multiplex PCR reads, yielding one entry per CDR3 protein. The repertoire holds more than 1,000,000 distinct CDR3 sequences, with 35% to 40% as singletons. Specimen: peripheral blood or thyroid tissue (not recorded which). The receptors come from an adult man with Graves' hyperthyroidism.

This clonotype appeared a few times. The gene calls are TRBV9 and TRBJ2-3; 9 bases agree with TRBD2. Germline CDR1 SGDLS, CDR2 YYNGEE. This CDR3 has 15 residues. Germline trimming cut 3 bases from V and 0 bases from J; bases unmatched to any gene: 2. CDR3 in amino acids: CASSATSGSTDTQYF. In DNA, the CDR3 is TGTGCCAGCAGCGCGACTAGCGGAAGCACAGATACGCAGTATTTT.

This clonotype appeared many times. The V and J genes are TRBV4-1 and TRBJ1-6, with no clear D. The germline CDR1 and CDR2 sequences are MGHRA and YSYEKL. This CDR3 has 15 residues. Between the trimmed V and J ends, which lost 0 bases and 8 bases, there was a span of 11 bases. CDR3 sequence (DNA): TGCGCCAGCAGCCAAGAACCCCGGATCGATTCACCCCTCCACTTT. It specifies CASSQEPRIDSPLHF.

This clonotype was found once. The chain is built from TRBV25-1 and TRBJ1-6, with 7 positions matching TRBD1. V shed 5 bases, J shed 0 bases, and the junction held 7 bases outside the gene matches. The germline gives CDR1 MGHDK, CDR2 SYGVNS. The CDR3 totals 17 residues. The CDR3 loop reads CASSYRGSFSYNSPLHF. CDR3 nucleotide sequence: TGTGCCAGCAGTTACAGGGGATCTTTCTCCTATAATTCACCCCTCCACTTT.

The sample holds many counts of this clonotype. This rearrangement joins TRBV29-1 to TRBJ1-1, with unresolved D. V was shortened by 7 bases and J by 10 bases, with 10 bases between the two germline ends. Per the germline V gene, CDR1 is SQVTM and CDR2 is ANQGSEA. The CDR3 sequence is 9 residues long. The CDR3 protein is CSAAPGAFF. CDR3 DNA sequence: TGCAGCGCGGCCCCGGGAGCTTTCTTT. Supplemented by reference TRBV29-1 and TRBJ1-1, the full variable domain reads SAVISQKPSRDICQRGTSLTIQCQVDSQVTMMFWYRQQPGQSLTLIATANQGSEATYESGFVIDKFPISRPNLTFSTLTVSNMSPEDSSIYLCSAAPGAFFGQGTRLTVV.

Here the CDR3 reads CASSFIGAALETQYF. CDR3 nucleotides: TGTGCCAGCAGTTTTATTGGGGCCGCATTGGAGACCCAGTACTTC. J is TRBJ2-5 and V is TRBV28; maybe TRBD1 (5 bases). Trimming shortened V by 3 bases and J by 5 bases, and 16 bases separated the two germline ends. Germline CDR1 and CDR2: MDHEN and SYDVKM. The CDR3 consists of 15 residues.

This clonotype was counted many times. The J gene is TRBJ2-2, the V gene TRBV7-3, with D perhaps TRBD1 (5 bases). V dropped 3 bases and J dropped 8 bases, with 10 bases sitting between them. Germline CDR1 is SGHTA and CDR2 is FQGTGA. The CDR3 extends over 13 amino acids. CDR3 region: CASSFDSPGELFF. As DNA, the CDR3 is TGTGCCAGCAGCTTTGACAGTCCAGGGGAGCTGTTTTTT.

A word on this clonotype: One end of the junction does not line up with germline, which may come from a read error. The gene calls are TRBV5-1 and TRBJ1-5; the D is unclear. The germline V gene has CDR1 SGHRS and CDR2 YFSETQ. The CDR3 runs 16 residues. The CDR3 spells CASSFGGDQGNQPQHF. The DNA for the CDR3 is TGTGCCAGCAGCTTTGGAGGCGATCAAGGCAATCAGCCCCAGCATTTT.

Concerning this clonotype: A much larger clone differs from this one at a single base, so this may be a read error. It is likely a read error, because the conserved phenylalanine at the end of the CDR3 is missing. The chain joins TRBV7-9 to TRBJ1-1; possible D gene TRBD1, 5 bases. The CDR3 runs to 16 residues. Germline-derived CDR1 and CDR2 are SEHNR and FQNEAQ (reference sequence). The V and J ends lost 2 bases and 1 base respectively, with 14 bases between them. The CDR3 DNA reads TGTGCCAGCAGCTTATATTTGGGACCCAGGAACACTGAAGCTTTCTTG. Its protein product is CASSLYLGPRNTEAFL.

Points on this clonotype: Its ends do not fully match the called genes, so a read error is possible. V and J are TRBV7-6 and TRBJ1-2; D perhaps matches TRBD1 (6 bases). This CDR3 is built from 14 residues. CDR1 and CDR2 (germline): SGHVS, FNYEAQ. In nucleotides, the CDR3 is TGTGCCAGCAGCTCCGGAAGGGGGGACGTAAATAGGGGATTC. It specifies CASSSGRGDVNRGF.